Below, one T cell receptor beta chain is given with its context. A junction boundary mismatches the germline segment, possibly from a read error. This sample was included in a study of blood T cells in healthy people across ages. Isolation recovered at least 6.5 million PBMCs from every sample. For the second PCR, which ran for 7 to 11 cycles, a sample-barcoded 5' primer and a J-beta primer mix were used. A single record per CDR3 protein comes from TCRdb applying MiXCR to the 5' RACE reads. The sample has 1.5 million or so distinct CDR3 sequences, around two fifths seen once; the top ten hold approximately 7.9%. The V gene's germline CDR1 is SGHRS and CDR2 YFSETQ. The CDR3 is made up of 12 amino acids.

The chain has TRBV5-1 and TRBJ2-7, with D perhaps matching TRBD2 (5 bases). The sequence derives from a woman aged 18-29 years in good health. Source material: blood. The CDR3: CASSFPGDEQYF. The DNA of the CDR3 is TGTGCCAGCAGTTTTCCCGGGGACGAGCAGTACTTC.